This note documents a single T cell receptor beta chain sequence. The antigen remains undetermined. Clones were sequenced by immunoSEQ multiplex PCR, and TCRdb holds only the in-frame ones, with some missing. Among 900,000 to 1,200,000 clones, approximately 78% were seen once, and the ten largest hold around 0.6%. The data derive from a study of shared clonotypes between healthy human individuals. Overall study results and limits: Relative to clonotypes present in all four donors, those not shared had lower generation probabilities.

The receptor's source is a young man in good health. Some clones in this sample may be carry-over from other donors' samples. The sample was memory CD4+ T cells from PBMCs. The subset: CD45RA-negative fraction.

In DNA form, the CDR3 reads TGTGCCAGTCGGAGTGAGGGACTAGCGGGAATCTACGAGCAGTACTTC. Translated, it gives CASRSEGLAGIYEQYF. This rearrangement joins TRBV28 to TRBJ2-7; 13 positions match TRBD2. With 9 bases clipped from V and 3 bases from J, the junction kept 11 bases outside the gene matches. CDR1 MDHEN and CDR2 SYDVKM come from the germline V gene. The CDR3 spans 16 residues.